This entry concerns a single TCR beta chain. Germline CDR1 reads MNHEY; CDR2 reads SMNVEV (reference sequence). V lost 5 bases and J lost 4, with 15 bases in between. The CDR3 sequence is 14 residues long. These data come from a study of STAT5B mutations in CD4+ large granular lymphocyte leukemia. The method was immunoSEQ multiplex PCR; TCRdb's version includes in-frame clones alone and lacks a portion of them. Of 4,000 to 6,000 clones in the sample, 80% to 90% were seen once. The sample consisted of PBMCs. The clonotype comes from a man aged 40-49 years with CD4+ T-cell large granular lymphocyte leukemia. J is TRBJ2-7 and V is TRBV27; D is possibly TRBD1 or TRBD2 (5 bases each). CDR3: CASSPWDGAYEQYF. The CDR3 DNA reads as TGTGCCAGCAGTCCTTGGGACGGCGCGTACGAGCAGTACTTC.